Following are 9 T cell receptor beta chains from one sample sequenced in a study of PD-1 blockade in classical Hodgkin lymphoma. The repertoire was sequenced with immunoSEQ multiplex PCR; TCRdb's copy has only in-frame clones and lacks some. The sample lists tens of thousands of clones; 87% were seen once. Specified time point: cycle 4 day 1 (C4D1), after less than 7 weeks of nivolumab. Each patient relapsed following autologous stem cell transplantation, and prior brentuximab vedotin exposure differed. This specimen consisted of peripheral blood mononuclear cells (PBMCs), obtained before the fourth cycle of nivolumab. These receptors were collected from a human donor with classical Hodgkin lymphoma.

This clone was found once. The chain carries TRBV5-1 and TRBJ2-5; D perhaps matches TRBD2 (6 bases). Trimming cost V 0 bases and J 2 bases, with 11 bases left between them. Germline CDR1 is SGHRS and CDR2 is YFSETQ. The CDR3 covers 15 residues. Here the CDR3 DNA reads TGCGCCAGCAGCTTGGATGGGACTGAACAAGAGACCCAGTACTTC. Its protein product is CASSLDGTEQETQYF.

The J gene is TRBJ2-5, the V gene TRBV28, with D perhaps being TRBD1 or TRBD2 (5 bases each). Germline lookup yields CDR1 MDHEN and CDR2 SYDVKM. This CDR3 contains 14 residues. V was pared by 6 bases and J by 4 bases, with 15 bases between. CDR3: CASSPLGTVETQYF. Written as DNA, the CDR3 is TGTGCCAGCAGCCCGTTGGGGACGGTAGAGACCCAGTACTTC.

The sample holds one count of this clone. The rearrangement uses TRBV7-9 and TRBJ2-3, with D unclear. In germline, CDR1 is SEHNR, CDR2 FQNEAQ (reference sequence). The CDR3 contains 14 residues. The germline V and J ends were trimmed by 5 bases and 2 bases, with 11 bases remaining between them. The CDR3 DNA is TGTGCCAGCAGCCCGGACCACTTCACAGATACGCAGTATTTT. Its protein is CASSPDHFTDTQYF. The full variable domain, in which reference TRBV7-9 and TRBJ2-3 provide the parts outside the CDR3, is DTGVSQNPRHKITKRGQNVTFRCDPISEHNRLYWYRQTLGQGPEFLTYFQNEAQLEKSRLLSDRFSAERPKGSFSTLEIQRTEQGDSAMYLCASSPDHFTDTQYFGPGTRLTVL.

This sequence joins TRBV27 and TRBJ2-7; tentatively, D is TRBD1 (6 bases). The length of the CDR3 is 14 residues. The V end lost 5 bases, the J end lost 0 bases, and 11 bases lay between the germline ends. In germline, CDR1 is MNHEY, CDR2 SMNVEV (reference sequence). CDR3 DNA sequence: TGTGCCAGCAGTCCCTGGGACACCTCCTACGAGCAGTACTTC. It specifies CASSPWDTSYEQYF.

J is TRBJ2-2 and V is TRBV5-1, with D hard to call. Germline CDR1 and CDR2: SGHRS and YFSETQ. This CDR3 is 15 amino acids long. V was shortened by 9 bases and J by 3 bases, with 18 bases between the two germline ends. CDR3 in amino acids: CATLLGPQHTGELFF. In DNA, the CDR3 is TGCGCCACACTGTTGGGCCCTCAGCACACCGGGGAGCTGTTTTTT. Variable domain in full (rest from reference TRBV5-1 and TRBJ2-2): KAGVTQTPRYLIKTRGQQVTLSCSPISGHRSVSWYQQTPGQGLQFLFEYFSETQRNKGNFPGRFSGRQFSNSRSEMNVSTLELGDSALYLCATLLGPQHTGELFFGEGSRLTVL.

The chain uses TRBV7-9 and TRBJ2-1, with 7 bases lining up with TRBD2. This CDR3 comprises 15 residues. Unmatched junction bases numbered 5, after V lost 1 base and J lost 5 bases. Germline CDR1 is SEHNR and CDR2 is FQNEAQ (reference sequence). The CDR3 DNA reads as TGTGCCAGCAGCTTAGAAGCGGGGAATCACAATGAGCAGTTCTTC. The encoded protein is CASSLEAGNHNEQFF.

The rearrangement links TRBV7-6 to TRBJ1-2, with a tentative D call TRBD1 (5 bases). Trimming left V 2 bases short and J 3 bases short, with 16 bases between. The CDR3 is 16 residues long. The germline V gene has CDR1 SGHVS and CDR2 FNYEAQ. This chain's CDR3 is CASSLSEGLGDYGYTF. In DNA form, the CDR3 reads TGTGCCAGCAGCTTATCTGAGGGCCTAGGGGACTATGGCTACACCTTC.

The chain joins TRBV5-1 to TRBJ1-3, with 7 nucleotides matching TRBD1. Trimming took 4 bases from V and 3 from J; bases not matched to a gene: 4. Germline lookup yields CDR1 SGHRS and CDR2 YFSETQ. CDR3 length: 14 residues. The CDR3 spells CASSDQGGGNTIYF. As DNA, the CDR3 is TGCGCCAGCAGCGATCAGGGGGGTGGAAACACCATATATTTT.

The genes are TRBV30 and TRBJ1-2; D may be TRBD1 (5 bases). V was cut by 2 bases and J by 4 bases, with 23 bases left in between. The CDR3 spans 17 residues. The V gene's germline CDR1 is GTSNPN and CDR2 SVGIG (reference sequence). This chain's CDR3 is CAWSPPGAILLSYGYTF. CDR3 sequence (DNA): TGTGCCTGGAGTCCCCCCGGGGCCATCCTACTTTCCTATGGCTACACCTTC.